One and the same sample provided the 28 T cell receptor beta chains below, sequenced in a study of shared clonotypes between healthy human individuals. Data came from immunoSEQ multiplex PCR; TCRdb stores just in-frame clones and leaves some out. The sample yields 2 million to 2.5 million clones, roughly 93% seen once. Sequencing was done on a sample of naive CD4+ T cells from PBMCs. Subset specified: CD45RA+ positively selected. The source of these receptors is a man aged 18 to 35 in good health. Some clones in this sample may be carry-over from other donors' samples.

V is TRBV6-6 and J is TRBJ2-5; D may be TRBD2 (6 bases). From germline, CDR1 is MNHNY and CDR2 SVGAGI (reference sequence). V was pared by 8 bases and J by 7 bases, with 11 bases between. CDR3 length: 11 residues. The CDR3 is CASGIGGTQYF. The CDR3 bases are TGTGCCAGCGGAATCGGGGGGACCCAGTACTTC.

Remarks on this clone: This could be a read error, since a much larger clone is one nucleotide away. Other nucleotide sequences from this sample produce the same CDR3. The V and J genes are TRBV18 and TRBJ2-3; D not certain. Trimming took 0 bases from V and 3 from J, leaving 4 bases between them. Germline CDR1 and CDR2: KGHSH and LQKENI. The CDR3 length is 13 residues. The chain's CDR3 is CASSPPSTDTQYF. For the CDR3, the DNA is TGTGCCAGCTCACCACCGAGTACAGATACGCAGTATTTT.

This sequence joins TRBV7-9 and TRBJ1-1; D ambiguous. This CDR3 has 15 amino acids. The germline V gene encodes CDR1 SEHNR and CDR2 FQNEAQ (reference sequence). V lost 2 bases and J 4 bases, leaving 14 bases between the germline ends. The CDR3 DNA follows: TGTGCCAGCAGCTTAATGGGTGGTCTAGGCACTGAAGCTTTCTTT. This encodes CASSLMGGLGTEAFF.

As regards this clone: The sample holds other DNA sequences that translate to the same CDR3. The chain combines TRBV30 with TRBJ1-2, with TRBD1 matching over 7 bases. CDR3 size: 12 residues. CDR1 GTSNPN and CDR2 SVGIG come from the germline V gene (reference sequence). J was trimmed by 2 bases and V by 5 bases; bases with no gene match: 2. The CDR3 region has the DNA TGTGCCTGGGCAGGGGGAAACTATGGCTACACCTTC. It yields the protein CAWAGGNYGYTF.

This chain connects TRBV25-1 to TRBJ2-1, with 13 positions matching TRBD2. Trimming took 5 bases from V and 6 from J; bases not matched to a gene: 4. This CDR3 has 15 amino acids. Germline loops: CDR1 MGHDK, CDR2 SYGVNS. CDR3 bases: TGTGCCAGCAGTAAAACTAGCGGGAGGGCCAATGAGCAGTTCTTC. Its translation: CASSKTSGRANEQFF.

The V and J genes are TRBV6-5 and TRBJ1-1, with D perhaps TRBD1 (6 bases). Trimming pared 4 bases from V and 6 bases from J, leaving 15 bases between. Germline V lookup: CDR1 MNHEY, CDR2 SVGAGI. The CDR3 consists of 14 residues. The chain's CDR3 is CASSWGAANSEAFF. CDR3 DNA: TGTGCCAGCAGTTGGGGGGCAGCAAACTCTGAAGCTTTCTTT.

J is TRBJ2-3 and V is TRBV10-3, with unresolved D. V shed 6 bases and J shed 2 bases, with 6 bases lying between them. Per germline, CDR1 ENHRY and CDR2 SYGVKD. This CDR3 is 12 amino acids long. The DNA for the CDR3 is TGTGCCATCAGCCCAGACACAGATACGCAGTATTTT. It encodes CAISPDTDTQYF.

The CDR3 protein is CASSFDGGTEAFF. The DNA of the CDR3 is TGTGCCAGCAGCTTTGACGGGGGCACTGAAGCTTTCTTT. This chain joins TRBV7-2 and TRBJ1-1, with D possibly matching TRBD1 (5 bases). Germline V gene data show CDR1 as SGHTA and CDR2 as FQGNSA. The CDR3 length is 13 residues. Trimming removed 3 bases from V and 4 bases from J, with 9 bases in between.

The DNA for the CDR3 is TGCGCCAGCAGCTTCGGACAGGGGGCAATTGGAAACACCATATATTTT. Amino acid sequence: CASSFGQGAIGNTIYF. V usage is TRBV5-1 and J usage is TRBJ1-3; 11 nucleotides line up with TRBD1. V dropped 2 bases and J dropped 3; count of bases not matched to a gene: 4. The CDR3 is 16 amino acids. Germline V lookup: CDR1 SGHRS, CDR2 YFSETQ.

The rearrangement uses TRBV11-2 and TRBJ1-2; tentatively, D is TRBD1 (5 bases). Germline V gives CDR1 SGHAT, CDR2 FQNNGV. Trimming took off 1 base at V and 6 bases at J, with 12 bases between the two ends. CDR3 length equals 14 residues. The CDR3: CASSLVGGRDGYTF. In DNA form, the CDR3 reads TGTGCCAGCAGCTTAGTGGGGGGTAGGGATGGCTACACCTTC.

This chain joins TRBV10-3 and TRBJ2-3, with D tentatively TRBD2 (6 bases). Germline CDR1 is ENHRY and CDR2 is SYGVKD. The CDR3 totals 12 residues. V lost 11 bases to trimming and J lost 6 bases, with 15 bases between them. CDR3 DNA sequence: TGTGCCCACGGGCCCGGAGGGGATACGCAGTATTTT. Translating gives CAHGPGGDTQYF.

This chain uses TRBV10-2 with TRBJ1-1; 7 bases are shared with TRBD1. V dropped 6 bases and J dropped 10; count of bases not matched to a gene: 11. Looked up from germline, CDR1 is WSHSY and CDR2 is SAAADI. CDR3 size: 13 residues. The CDR3 DNA reads TGCGCCAGCAGCTTGCCAGGGGGACCGCTAGCTTTCTTT. It codes for CASSLPGGPLAFF.

This clone has just one count. Other DNA sequences of this sample code for an identical CDR3. The genes are TRBV27 and TRBJ2-1; 12 positions agree with TRBD2. The germline CDR1 and CDR2 sequences are MNHEY and SMNVEV (reference sequence). J was trimmed by 5 bases and V by 6 bases; bases with no gene match: 2. This CDR3 is 14 amino acids long. This CDR3 reads CASSRLAGDNEQFF. For the CDR3, the DNA is TGTGCCAGCAGCAGACTAGCGGGGGACAATGAGCAGTTCTTC.

The V call is TRBV30, the J call TRBJ2-1; TRBD2 matches at 9 bases. The CDR3 runs 15 residues. Germline values: CDR1 GTSNPN, CDR2 SVGIG (reference sequence). The junction had 9 bases not matched to a gene; V was cut back by 4 bases and J by 5 bases. This chain's CDR3 is CAWNRMGLADNEQFF. The CDR3 DNA reads as TGTGCCTGGAATCGAATGGGACTAGCCGACAATGAGCAGTTCTTC.

The rearrangement joins TRBV18 to TRBJ2-7; 7 positions agree with TRBD1. The CDR3 is 14 amino acids. The junction had 4 bases not matched to a gene; V was cut back by 2 bases and J by 3 bases. The germline gives CDR1 KGHSH, CDR2 LQKENI. CDR3 amino acids: CASSPTGQNYEQYF. In nucleotides, the CDR3 is TGTGCCAGCTCACCAACGGGACAGAACTACGAGCAGTACTTC.

This clone was observed a handful of times. CDR3 loop: CASTRSGSMGAFF. The CDR3 DNA is TGTGCCAGCACCCGATCAGGGTCAATGGGAGCTTTCTTT. The chain combines TRBV25-1 with TRBJ1-1; a weak D match, TRBD1 (5 bases). Germline lookup yields CDR1 MGHDK and CDR2 SYGVNS. Trimming took off 7 bases at V and 10 bases at J, with 19 bases between the two ends. This CDR3 is built from 13 residues.

The chain carries TRBV4-3 and TRBJ1-5; 7 bases agree with TRBD1. V dropped 2 bases and J dropped 3; count of bases not matched to a gene: 4. Germline CDR1 and CDR2: LGHNA and YSLEER. This CDR3 spans 15 amino acids. The CDR3 region is CASSQSGTANQPQHF. CDR3 in DNA: TGCGCCAGCAGCCAATCCGGGACAGCCAATCAGCCCCAGCATTTT.

The V call is TRBV2, the J call TRBJ2-5; TRBD1 is a possible D gene (6 bases). The DNA end favors TRBJ2-7, so the J call may be wrong. The CDR3 length is 14 residues. Germline V gene sequence: CDR1 SNHLY, CDR2 FYNNEI. The CDR3: CASSGRPDSYEQYF. The CDR3, as DNA: TGTGCCAGCAGTGGCAGACCGGACAGCTACGAGCAGTACTTC.

The chain couples TRBV11-2 to TRBJ1-4, with 8 bases that match TRBD1. With 1 base clipped from V and 6 bases from J, the junction kept 7 bases outside the gene matches. In germline, CDR1 is SGHAT, CDR2 FQNNGV. The CDR3 is 16 residues long. DNA for the CDR3: TGTGCCAGCAGCTTAGGGACAGGGCTACGGGATGAAAAACTGTTTTTT. It yields the protein CASSLGTGLRDEKLFF.

The chain couples TRBV5-1 to TRBJ2-3; 14 bases are shared with TRBD2. The V gene end was trimmed by 0 bases and the J gene end by 6 bases; junction bases not matched to a gene: 3. The length of the CDR3 is 16 residues. Germline V lookup: CDR1 SGHRS, CDR2 YFSETQ. The CDR3 protein is CASSLATSGRDDTQYF. DNA for the CDR3: TGCGCCAGCAGCTTGGCGACTAGCGGGAGGGACGATACGCAGTATTTT.

The count of this clone is one. The rearrangement links TRBV28 to TRBJ2-2; 11 bases map to TRBD1. The trim removed 7 bases at V and 4 bases at J, leaving 8 bases unmatched. CDR1 and CDR2 (germline): MDHEN, SYDVKM. The CDR3 consists of 16 residues. CDR3 loop: CASTTHGTGGTGELFF. CDR3 nucleotide sequence: TGTGCCAGCACCACCCATGGGACAGGGGGCACCGGGGAGCTGTTTTTT.

The J gene is TRBJ2-2, the V gene TRBV6-1, with D perhaps TRBD1 (5 bases). With 10 bases removed from V and 4 bases from J, the gap between germline ends came to 13 bases. This CDR3 has 13 amino acids. The germline V gene encodes CDR1 MNHNS and CDR2 SASEGT. The CDR3 reads CAIRVFGTGELFF. CDR3 sequence (DNA): TGTGCCATCAGGGTCTTTGGCACCGGGGAGCTGTTTTTT.

The rearrangement joins TRBV4-2 to TRBJ2-5, with 7 bases aligning to TRBD2. Germline trimming cut 0 bases from V and 5 bases from J; bases unmatched to any gene: 12. The CDR3 extends over 17 amino acids. Germline CDR1 reads LGHNA; CDR2 reads YNFKEQ. The CDR3 nucleotides read TGTGCCAGCAGCCAAGATCTCGGGGGGTCCACCGGGGAGACCCAGTACTTC. Translated, it gives CASSQDLGGSTGETQYF.

V is TRBV4-1 and J is TRBJ1-3; D is unclear. The ends were cut back, 5 bases at V and 0 bases at J, with 17 bases in the middle. Germline CDR1 MGHRA, CDR2 YSYEKL. The CDR3 totals 17 residues. The CDR3 bases are TGCGCCAGCAGCTCCGCGGATGGCGCAAGCTCTGGAAACACCATATATTTT. Translating gives CASSSADGASSGNTIYF.

The table lists this clone with a count of one. This rearrangement joins TRBV6-5 to TRBJ2-5, with a weak D call TRBD2 (6 bases). The J call may be in error: the DNA end matches TRBJ2-7 better. Germline V gene sequence: CDR1 MNHEY, CDR2 SVGAGI. CDR3 length: 14 residues. The CDR3 sequence: CASSARSGYYEQYF. The CDR3 DNA reads TGTGCCAGCAGTGCCCGCAGCGGGTACTACGAGCAGTACTTC.

The chain carries TRBV18 and TRBJ2-7, with TRBD1 as a possible D gene (5 bases). CDR3 length: 14 residues. Germline CDR1 is KGHSH and CDR2 is LQKENI. V gave up 10 bases and J gave up 0 bases, with 16 bases separating them. The CDR3 spells CATPGHDSSYEQYF. The CDR3 DNA reads TGTGCCACCCCGGGCCATGACAGCTCCTACGAGCAGTACTTC.

The J gene is TRBJ2-1, the V gene TRBV6-1, with TRBD2 identical over 12 bases. CDR3 length: 15 amino acids. The V segment lost 7 bases and the J segment 4 bases; nucleotides outside the gene matches: 5. Per the germline V gene, CDR1 is MNHNS and CDR2 is SASEGT. For the CDR3, the DNA is TGTGCCAGCAATGCACTAGCGGGAGGTTACAATGAGCAGTTCTTC. This encodes CASNALAGGYNEQFF.

The chain is built from TRBV5-1 and TRBJ1-4; 12 bases fit TRBD1. V lost 0 bases and J lost 8; bases outside the gene matches: 5. Per the germline V gene, CDR1 is SGHRS and CDR2 is YFSETQ. This CDR3 is built from 16 residues. This CDR3 is CASSLGGQGAGEKLFF. CDR3 DNA sequence: TGCGCCAGCAGCTTGGGGGGACAGGGGGCCGGAGAAAAACTGTTTTTT.